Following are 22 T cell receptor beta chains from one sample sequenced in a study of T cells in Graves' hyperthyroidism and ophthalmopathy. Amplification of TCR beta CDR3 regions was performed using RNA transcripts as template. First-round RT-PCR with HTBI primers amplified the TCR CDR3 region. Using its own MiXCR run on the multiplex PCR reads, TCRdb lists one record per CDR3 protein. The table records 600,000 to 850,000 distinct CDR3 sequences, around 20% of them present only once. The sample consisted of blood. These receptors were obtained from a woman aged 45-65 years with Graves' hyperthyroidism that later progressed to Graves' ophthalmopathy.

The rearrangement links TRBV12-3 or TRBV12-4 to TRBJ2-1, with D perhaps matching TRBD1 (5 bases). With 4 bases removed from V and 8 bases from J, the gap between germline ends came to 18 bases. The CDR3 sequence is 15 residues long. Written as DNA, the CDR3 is TGTGCCAGCAGTTCGGGCCCCGACAGACTGGATGAGCAGTTCTTC. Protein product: CASSSGPDRLDEQFF.

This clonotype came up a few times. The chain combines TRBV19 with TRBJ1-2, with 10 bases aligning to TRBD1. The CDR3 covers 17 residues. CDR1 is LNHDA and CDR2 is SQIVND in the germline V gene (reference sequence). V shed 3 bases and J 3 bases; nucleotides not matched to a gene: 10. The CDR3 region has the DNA TGTGCCAGTAGTATCCCACGGACAGGGGGAAGGTACTATGGCTACACCTTC. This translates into CASSIPRTGGRYYGYTF.

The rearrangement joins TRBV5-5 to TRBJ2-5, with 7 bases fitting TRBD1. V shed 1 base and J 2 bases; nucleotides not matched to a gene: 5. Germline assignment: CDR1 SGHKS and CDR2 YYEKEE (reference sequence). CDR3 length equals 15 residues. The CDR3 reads CASSLRDSLQETQYF. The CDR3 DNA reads TGTGCCAGCAGCTTGAGGGACAGCCTTCAAGAGACCCAGTACTTC.

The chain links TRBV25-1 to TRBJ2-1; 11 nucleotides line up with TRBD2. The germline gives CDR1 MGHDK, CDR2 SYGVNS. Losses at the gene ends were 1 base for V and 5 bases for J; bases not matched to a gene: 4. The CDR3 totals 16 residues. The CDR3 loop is CASSEWGTSGNNEQFF. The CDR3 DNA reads TGTGCCAGCAGTGAATGGGGGACTAGCGGTAACAATGAGCAGTTCTTC.

Here the CDR3 reads CASSIQASGGTSSYEQYF. In DNA, the CDR3 is TGTGCCAGTAGTATCCAAGCTAGCGGGGGGACGAGCTCCTACGAGCAGTACTTC. The chain is built from TRBV19 and TRBJ2-7; 11 bases fit TRBD2. Trimming cost V 3 bases and J 0 bases; bases outside gene matches: 10. In germline, CDR1 is LNHDA, CDR2 SQIVND (reference sequence). The CDR3 spans 18 residues.

This CDR3 is CASSRNRANTGELFF. The CDR3 DNA reads TGTGCCAGCAGCCGGAACAGGGCCAACACCGGGGAGCTGTTTTTT. The rearrangement links TRBV14 to TRBJ2-2; tentatively, D is TRBD1 (6 bases). Trimming cost V 4 bases and J 2 bases, with 11 bases left between them. This CDR3 has 15 residues. The germline CDR1 and CDR2 sequences are SGHDN and FVKESK.

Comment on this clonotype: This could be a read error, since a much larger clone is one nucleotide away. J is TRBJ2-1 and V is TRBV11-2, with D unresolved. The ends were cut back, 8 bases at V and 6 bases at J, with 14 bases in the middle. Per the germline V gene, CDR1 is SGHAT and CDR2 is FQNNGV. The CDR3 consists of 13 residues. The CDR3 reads CASGVRTGNEQFF. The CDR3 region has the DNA TGTGCCAGCGGGGTTAGGACGGGCAATGAGCAGTTCTTC. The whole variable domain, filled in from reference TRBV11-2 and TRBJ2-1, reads EAGVAQSPRYKIIEKRQSVAFWCNPISGHATLYWYQQILGQGPKLLIQFQNNGVVDDSQLPKDRFSAERLKGVDSTLKIQPAKLEDSAVYLCASGVRTGNEQFFGPGTRLTVL.

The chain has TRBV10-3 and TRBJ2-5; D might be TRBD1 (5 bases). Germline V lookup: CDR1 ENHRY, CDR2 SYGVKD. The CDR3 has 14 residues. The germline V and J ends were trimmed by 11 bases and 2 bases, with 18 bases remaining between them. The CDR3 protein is CAYKPDDRQETQYF. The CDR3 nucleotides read TGTGCCTACAAACCAGACGACAGACAAGAGACCCAGTACTTC.

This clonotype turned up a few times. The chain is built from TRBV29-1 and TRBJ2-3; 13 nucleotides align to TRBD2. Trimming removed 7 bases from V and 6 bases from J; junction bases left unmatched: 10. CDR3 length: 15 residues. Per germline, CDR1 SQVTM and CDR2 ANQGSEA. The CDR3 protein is CSGSGTSGAADTQYF. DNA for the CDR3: TGCAGCGGGTCCGGGACTAGCGGGGCCGCGGATACGCAGTATTTT.

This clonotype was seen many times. The CDR3 DNA reads TGTGCCAGCAGCTCCTCGGGGCTCAGGACTGAAGCTTTCTTT. Translating it yields CASSSSGLRTEAFF. The chain has TRBV7-9 and TRBJ1-1, with D tentatively TRBD1 (5 bases). The CDR3 loop spans 14 amino acids. V lost 4 bases and J lost 5, with 14 bases in between. CDR1 and CDR2 from the germline V gene are SEHNR and FQNEAQ (reference sequence).

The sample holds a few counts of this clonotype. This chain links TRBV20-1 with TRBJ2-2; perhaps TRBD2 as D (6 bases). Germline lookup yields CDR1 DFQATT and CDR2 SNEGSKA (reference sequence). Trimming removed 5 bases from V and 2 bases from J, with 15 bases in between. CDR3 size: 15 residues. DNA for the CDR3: TGCAGTGCTCGTCCGGGAGCAGGCAACACCGGGGAGCTGTTTTTT. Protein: CSARPGAGNTGELFF.

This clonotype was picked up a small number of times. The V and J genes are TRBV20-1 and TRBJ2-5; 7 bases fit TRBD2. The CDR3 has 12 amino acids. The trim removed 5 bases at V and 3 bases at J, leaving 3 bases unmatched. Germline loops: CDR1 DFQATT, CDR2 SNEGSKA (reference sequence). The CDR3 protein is CSAWLAEETQYF. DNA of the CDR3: TGCAGTGCTTGGCTAGCGGAAGAGACCCAGTACTTC.

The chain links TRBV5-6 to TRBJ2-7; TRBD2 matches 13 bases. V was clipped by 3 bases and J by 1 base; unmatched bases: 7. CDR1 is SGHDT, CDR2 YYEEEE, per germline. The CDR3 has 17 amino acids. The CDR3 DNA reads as TGTGCCAGCAGCTGGAGGGGACTAGCGGGGAATTCCTACGAGCAGTACTTC. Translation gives CASSWRGLAGNSYEQYF.

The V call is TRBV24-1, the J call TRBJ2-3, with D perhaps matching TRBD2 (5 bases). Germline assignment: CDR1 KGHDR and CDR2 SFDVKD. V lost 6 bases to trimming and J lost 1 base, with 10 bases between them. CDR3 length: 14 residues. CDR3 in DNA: TGTGCCACCAGTCGTAGCGTTGGCACAGATACGCAGTATTTT. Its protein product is CATSRSVGTDTQYF.

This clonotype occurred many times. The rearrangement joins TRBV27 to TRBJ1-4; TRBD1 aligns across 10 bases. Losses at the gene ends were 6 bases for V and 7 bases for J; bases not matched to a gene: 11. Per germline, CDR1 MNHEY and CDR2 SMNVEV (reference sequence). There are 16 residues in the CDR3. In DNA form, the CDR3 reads TGTGCCAGCAGAATCGGGACAGGGGTTCGGGGTGAAAAACTGTTTTTT. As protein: CASRIGTGVRGEKLFF.

The DNA of the CDR3 is TGCGCCAGCAGCACGCAGTACAGGGGGAATGAACTTGGGGCCAACGTCCTGACTTTC. This sequence encodes CASSTQYRGNELGANVLTF. J is TRBJ2-6 and V is TRBV5-1, with 8 bases aligning to TRBD1. Germline assignment: CDR1 SGHRS and CDR2 YFSETQ. This CDR3 has 19 residues. V shed 4 bases, J shed 3 bases, and the junction held 15 bases outside the gene matches. Complete variable domain (other parts from reference TRBV5-1 and TRBJ2-6): KAGVTQTPRYLIKTRGQQVTLSCSPISGHRSVSWYQQTPGQGLQFLFEYFSETQRNKGNFPGRFSGRQFSNSRSEMNVSTLELGDSALYLCASSTQYRGNELGANVLTFGAGSRLTVL.

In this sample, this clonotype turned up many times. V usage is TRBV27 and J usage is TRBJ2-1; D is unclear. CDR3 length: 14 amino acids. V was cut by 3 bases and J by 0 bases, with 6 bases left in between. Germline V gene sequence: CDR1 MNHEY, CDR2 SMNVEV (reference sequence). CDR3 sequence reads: CASSFLSSYNEQFF. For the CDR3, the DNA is TGTGCCAGCAGTTTTCTCAGCTCCTACAATGAGCAGTTCTTC.

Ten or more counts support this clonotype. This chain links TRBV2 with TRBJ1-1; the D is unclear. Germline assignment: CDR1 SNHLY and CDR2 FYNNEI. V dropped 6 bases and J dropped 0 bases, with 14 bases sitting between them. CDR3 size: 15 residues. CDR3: CASRDRSIMNTEAFF. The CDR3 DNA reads TGTGCCAGCAGAGATAGAAGCATCATGAACACTGAAGCTTTCTTT.

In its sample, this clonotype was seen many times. CDR3 DNA sequence: TGCAGTGCTCCCCCCGCACAGGCAACTAATGAAAAACTGTTTTTT. Translation gives CSAPPAQATNEKLFF. J is TRBJ1-4 and V is TRBV20-1, with a weak D call TRBD1 (5 bases). This CDR3 has 15 residues. Germline V gene data show CDR1 as DFQATT and CDR2 as SNEGSKA (reference sequence). V lost 5 bases to trimming and J lost 0 bases, with 13 bases between them.

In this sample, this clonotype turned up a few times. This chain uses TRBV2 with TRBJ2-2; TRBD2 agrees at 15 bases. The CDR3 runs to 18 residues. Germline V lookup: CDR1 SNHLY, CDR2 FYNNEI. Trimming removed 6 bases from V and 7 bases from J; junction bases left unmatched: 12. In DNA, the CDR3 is TGTGCCAGCAGGGAGGATGGGACTAGCGGGGGGCCGGTCGGGGAGCTGTTTTTT. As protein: CASREDGTSGGPVGELFF.

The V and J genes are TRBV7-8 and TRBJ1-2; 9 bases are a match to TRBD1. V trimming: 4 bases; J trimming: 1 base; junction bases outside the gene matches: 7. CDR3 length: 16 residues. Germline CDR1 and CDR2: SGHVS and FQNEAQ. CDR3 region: CASSYSGQGINYGYTF. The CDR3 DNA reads TGTGCCAGCAGCTACTCGGGACAGGGCATTAACTATGGCTACACCTTC.

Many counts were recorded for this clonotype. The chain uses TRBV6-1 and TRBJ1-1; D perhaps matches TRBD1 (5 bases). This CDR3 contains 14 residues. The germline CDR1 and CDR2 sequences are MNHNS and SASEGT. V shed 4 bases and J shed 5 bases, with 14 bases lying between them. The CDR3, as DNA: TGTGCCAGCAGTGGCCCGGTAGGGGAGACTGAAGCTTTCTTT. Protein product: CASSGPVGETEAFF.